The entry that follows covers one T cell receptor beta chain sequence. Its specificity is not known. This sample stems from a study of cytomegalovirus exposure and HLA in healthy donors. About the research overall: As an earlier analysis found, around 170 million T cells yielded about 120 million unique TCR beta sequences. Roughly 85 million unique TCRs from HLA-typed donors made up an early data release.

CDR1 SQVTM and CDR2 ANQGSEA come from the germline V gene. CDR3 length equals 12 residues. Trimming cost V 4 bases and J 6 bases, with 9 bases left between them. Study-wide points: In an earlier analysis, about 87% or about 30%: the productive usage of most TCR beta V segments.

Use of 60 Vbeta and 13 Jbeta primers characterized the PCR. Libraries were prepared by immunoSEQ multiplex PCR; TCRdb keeps only in-frame clonotypes and omits some of them. The table includes more than 80,000 clones, less than 85% detected once. Donors in the study were healthy people who gave bone marrow. This sequence originates from a man aged 55-75 years in good health and CMV-seronegative. The sequencing sample was made of PBMCs. The chain uses TRBV29-1 and TRBJ2-2; tentatively, D is TRBD1 (7 bases). The CDR3 reads CSVARGAGELFF. In DNA form, the CDR3 reads TGCAGCGTTGCCAGGGGGGCCGGGGAGCTGTTTTTT.